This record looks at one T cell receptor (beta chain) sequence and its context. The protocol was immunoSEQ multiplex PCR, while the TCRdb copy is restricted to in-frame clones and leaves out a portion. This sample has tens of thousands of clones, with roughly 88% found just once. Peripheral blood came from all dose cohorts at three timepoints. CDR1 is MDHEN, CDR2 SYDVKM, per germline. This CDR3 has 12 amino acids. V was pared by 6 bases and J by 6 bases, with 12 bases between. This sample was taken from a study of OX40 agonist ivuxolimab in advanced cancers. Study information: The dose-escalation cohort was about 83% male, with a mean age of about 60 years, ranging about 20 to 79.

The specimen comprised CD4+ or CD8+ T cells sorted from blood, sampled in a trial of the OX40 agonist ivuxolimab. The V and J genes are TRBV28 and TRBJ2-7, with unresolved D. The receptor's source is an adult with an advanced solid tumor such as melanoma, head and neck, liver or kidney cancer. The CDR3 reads CASSLYSREQYF. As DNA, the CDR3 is TGTGCCAGCAGCCTTTATAGCCGCGAGCAGTACTTC.